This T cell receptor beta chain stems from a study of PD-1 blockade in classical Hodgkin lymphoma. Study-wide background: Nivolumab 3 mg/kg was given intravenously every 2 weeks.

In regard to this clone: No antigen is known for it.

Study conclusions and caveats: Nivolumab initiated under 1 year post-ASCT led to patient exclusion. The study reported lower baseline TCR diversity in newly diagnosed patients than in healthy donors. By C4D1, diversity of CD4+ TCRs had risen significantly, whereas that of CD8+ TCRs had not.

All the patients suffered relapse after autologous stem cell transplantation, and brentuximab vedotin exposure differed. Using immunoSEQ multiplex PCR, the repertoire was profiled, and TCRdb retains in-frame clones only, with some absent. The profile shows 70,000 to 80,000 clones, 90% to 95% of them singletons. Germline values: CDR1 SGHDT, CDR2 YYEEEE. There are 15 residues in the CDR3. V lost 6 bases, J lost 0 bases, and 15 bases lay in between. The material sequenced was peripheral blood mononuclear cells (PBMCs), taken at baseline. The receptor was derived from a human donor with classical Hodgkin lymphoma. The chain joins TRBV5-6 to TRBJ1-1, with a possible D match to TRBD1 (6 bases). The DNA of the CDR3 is TGTGCCAGCACCCCGGGGGGCCGGATGAACACTGAAGCTTTCTTT. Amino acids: CASTPGGRMNTEAFF.